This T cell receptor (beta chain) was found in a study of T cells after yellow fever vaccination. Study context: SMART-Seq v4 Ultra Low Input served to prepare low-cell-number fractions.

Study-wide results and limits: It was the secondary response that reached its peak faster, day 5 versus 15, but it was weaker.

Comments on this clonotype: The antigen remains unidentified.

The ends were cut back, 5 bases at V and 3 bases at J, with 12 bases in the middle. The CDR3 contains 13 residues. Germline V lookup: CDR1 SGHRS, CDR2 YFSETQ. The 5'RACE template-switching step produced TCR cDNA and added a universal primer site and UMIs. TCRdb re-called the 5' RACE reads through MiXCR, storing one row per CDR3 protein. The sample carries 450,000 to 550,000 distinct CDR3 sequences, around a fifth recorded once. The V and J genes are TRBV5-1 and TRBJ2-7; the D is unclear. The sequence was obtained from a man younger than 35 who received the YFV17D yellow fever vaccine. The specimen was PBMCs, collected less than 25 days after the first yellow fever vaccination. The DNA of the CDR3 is TGCGCCAGCAGACTCTCTCTAAACTACGAGCAGTACTTC. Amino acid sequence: CASRLSLNYEQYF. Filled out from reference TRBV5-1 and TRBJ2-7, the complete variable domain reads KAGVTQTPRYLIKTRGQQVTLSCSPISGHRSVSWYQQTPGQGLQFLFEYFSETQRNKGNFPGRFSGRQFSNSRSEMNVSTLELGDSALYLCASRLSLNYEQYFGPGTRLTVT.